This TCR beta chain was identified in a study of cytomegalovirus exposure and HLA in healthy donors. Produced via immunoSEQ multiplex PCR; TCRdb's table is partial and in-frame only. The table has fewer than 250,000 clones, around four fifths seen once. Concerning this clone: What it binds is not known. Different DNA sequences within this sample yield the same CDR3.

Study observations and caveats: The classifier was said to identify cytomegalovirus status with high specificity and sensitivity.

This sequence was found in a woman in her twenties or thirties in good health and CMV-seropositive. Sequencing was done on a sample of PBMCs.

This chain's CDR3 is CASRQGSYEQYF. CDR3 nucleotides: TGTGCCAGCAGACAGGGAAGCTACGAGCAGTACTTC. The rearrangement links TRBV6-6 to TRBJ2-7; maybe TRBD1 (6 bases). This CDR3 has 12 amino acids. The germline V gene has CDR1 MNHNY and CDR2 SVGAGI (reference sequence). With 6 bases removed from V and 3 bases from J, the gap between germline ends came to 9 bases.